This T cell receptor beta chain stems from a study of cytomegalovirus exposure and HLA in healthy donors. Study-wide findings and caveats: Published work reported that the classifier diagnosed cytomegalovirus status with high specificity and sensitivity. A list of around 160 TCR beta chains associated with cytomegalovirus was given.

The germline V gene encodes CDR1 MNHNS and CDR2 SASEGT. V was trimmed by 4 bases and J by 4 bases, leaving 14 bases between them. The CDR3 spans 15 residues. PCR involved 60 Vbeta and 13 Jbeta primers. The assay was immunoSEQ multiplex PCR, and TCRdb's table has in-frame clones only and misses some. The repertoire consists of about 150,000 clones, with approximately 79% occurring once and the leading ten covering under 3%. Worth noting for this clone: Its antigen is unknown.

The TCR sequence derives from a male donor in good health and CMV-seronegative. The sample taken for sequencing was PBMCs. J is TRBJ1-5 and V is TRBV6-1; tentatively, D is TRBD1 (5 bases). The CDR3 DNA follows: TGTGCCAGCAGTGCCTTCGGGACTAAGAATCAGCCCCAGCATTTT. Translating it yields CASSAFGTKNQPQHF.